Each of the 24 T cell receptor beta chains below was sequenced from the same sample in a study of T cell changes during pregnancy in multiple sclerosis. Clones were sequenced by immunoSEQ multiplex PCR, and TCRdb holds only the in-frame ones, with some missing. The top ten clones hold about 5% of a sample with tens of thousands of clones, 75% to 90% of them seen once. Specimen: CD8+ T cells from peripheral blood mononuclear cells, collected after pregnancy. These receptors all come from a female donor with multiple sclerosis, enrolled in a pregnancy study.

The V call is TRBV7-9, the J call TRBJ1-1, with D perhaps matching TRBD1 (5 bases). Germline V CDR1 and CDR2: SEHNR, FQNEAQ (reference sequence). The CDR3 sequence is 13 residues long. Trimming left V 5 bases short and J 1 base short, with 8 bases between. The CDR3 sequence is CASSDTGNTEAFF. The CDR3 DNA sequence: TGTGCCAGCAGCGATACAGGGAACACTGAAGCTTTCTTT.

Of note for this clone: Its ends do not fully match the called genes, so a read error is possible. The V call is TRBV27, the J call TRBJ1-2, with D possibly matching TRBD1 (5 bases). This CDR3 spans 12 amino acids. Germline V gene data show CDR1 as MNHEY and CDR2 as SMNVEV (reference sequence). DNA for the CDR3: TGTGCCAGCAGTTCACCAGGGCGATTTCTGGCCTTC. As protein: CASSSPGRFLAF.

The CDR3 is CASSLGSGVTDTQYF. In nucleotides, the CDR3 is TGTGCCAGCAGCTTAGGGAGCGGGGTCACAGATACGCAGTATTTT. V gene TRBV11-2 combines with J gene TRBJ2-3, with 7 nucleotides matching TRBD2. Germline V lookup: CDR1 SGHAT, CDR2 FQNNGV. Trimming at V came to 1 base and at J to 2 bases, leaving 3 bases not matched to a gene. The CDR3 has 15 residues.

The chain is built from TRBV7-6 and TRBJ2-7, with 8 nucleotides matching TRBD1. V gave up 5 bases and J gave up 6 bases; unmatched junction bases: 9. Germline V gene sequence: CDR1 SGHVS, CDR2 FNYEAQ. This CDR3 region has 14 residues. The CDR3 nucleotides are TGTGCCAGCAGCCCCGGGACAGGATCTATCGAGCAGTACTTC. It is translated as CASSPGTGSIEQYF.

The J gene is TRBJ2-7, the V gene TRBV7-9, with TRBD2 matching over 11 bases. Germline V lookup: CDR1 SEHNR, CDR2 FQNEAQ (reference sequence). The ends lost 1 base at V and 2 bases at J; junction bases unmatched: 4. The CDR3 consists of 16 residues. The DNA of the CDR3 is TGTGCCAGCAGCTTAGTAGCGGGGGGGCTTACCTACGAGCAGTACTTC. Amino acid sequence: CASSLVAGGLTYEQYF.

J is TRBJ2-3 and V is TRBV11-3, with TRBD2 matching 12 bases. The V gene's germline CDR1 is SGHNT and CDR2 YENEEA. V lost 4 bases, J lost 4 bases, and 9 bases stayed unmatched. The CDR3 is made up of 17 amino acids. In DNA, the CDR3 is TGTGCCAGCAGCTCCCGAGAGACTAGCGGGGGCGCAGATACGCAGTATTTT. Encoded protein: CASSSRETSGGADTQYF.

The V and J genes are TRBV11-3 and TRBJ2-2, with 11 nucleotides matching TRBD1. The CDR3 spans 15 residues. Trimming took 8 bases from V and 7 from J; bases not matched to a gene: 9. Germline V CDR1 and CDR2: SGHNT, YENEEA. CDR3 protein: CASSKDRGLVGELFF. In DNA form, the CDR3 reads TGTGCCAGCTCTAAGGACAGGGGGCTTGTCGGGGAGCTGTTTTTT.

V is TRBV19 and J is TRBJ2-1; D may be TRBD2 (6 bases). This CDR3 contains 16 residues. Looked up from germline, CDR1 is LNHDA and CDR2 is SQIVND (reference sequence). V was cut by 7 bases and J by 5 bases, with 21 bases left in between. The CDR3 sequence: CASTASGGFIHNEQFF. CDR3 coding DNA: TGTGCCAGTACAGCCTCTGGGGGGTTTATTCACAATGAGCAGTTCTTC.

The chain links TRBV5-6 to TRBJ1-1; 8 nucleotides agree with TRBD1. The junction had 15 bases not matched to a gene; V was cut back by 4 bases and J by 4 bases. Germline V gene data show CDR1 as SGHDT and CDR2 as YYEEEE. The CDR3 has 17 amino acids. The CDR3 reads CASSPLPTGVLGTEAFF. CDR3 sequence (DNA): TGTGCCAGCAGCCCGCTGCCGACAGGGGTACTCGGCACTGAAGCTTTCTTT.

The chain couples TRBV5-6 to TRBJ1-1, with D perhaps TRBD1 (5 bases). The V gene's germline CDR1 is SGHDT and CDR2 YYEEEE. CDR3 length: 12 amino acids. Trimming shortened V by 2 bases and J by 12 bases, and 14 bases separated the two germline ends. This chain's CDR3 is CASSFGGVVSFF. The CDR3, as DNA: TGTGCCAGCAGCTTCGGGGGAGTGGTCTCTTTCTTT.

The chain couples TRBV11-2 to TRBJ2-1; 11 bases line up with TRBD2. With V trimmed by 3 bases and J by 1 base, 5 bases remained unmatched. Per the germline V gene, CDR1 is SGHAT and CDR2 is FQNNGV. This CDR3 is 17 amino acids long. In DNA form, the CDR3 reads TGTGCCAGCAGCTTTACCACTAGCGGGGGATCCTACAATGAGCAGTTCTTC. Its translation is CASSFTTSGGSYNEQFF.

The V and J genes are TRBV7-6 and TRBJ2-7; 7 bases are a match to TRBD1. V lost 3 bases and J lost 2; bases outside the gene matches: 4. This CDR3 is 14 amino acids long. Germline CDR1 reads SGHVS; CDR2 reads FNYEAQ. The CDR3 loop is CASSLRDSTYEQYF. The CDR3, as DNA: TGTGCCAGCAGCTTGAGGGACAGCACCTACGAGCAGTACTTC.

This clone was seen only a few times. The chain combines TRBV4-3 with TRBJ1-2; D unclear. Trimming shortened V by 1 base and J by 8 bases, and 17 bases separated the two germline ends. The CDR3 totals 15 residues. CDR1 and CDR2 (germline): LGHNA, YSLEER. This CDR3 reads CASSQAGFESEGYTF. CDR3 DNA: TGCGCCAGCAGCCAAGCGGGGTTCGAGTCGGAGGGCTACACCTTC.

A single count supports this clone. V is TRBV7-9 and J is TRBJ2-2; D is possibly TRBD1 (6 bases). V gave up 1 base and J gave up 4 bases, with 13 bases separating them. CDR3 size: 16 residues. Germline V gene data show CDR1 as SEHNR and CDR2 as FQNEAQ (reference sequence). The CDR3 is CASSLGRGRGTGELFF. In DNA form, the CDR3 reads TGTGCCAGCAGCTTAGGCAGGGGTCGCGGCACCGGGGAGCTGTTTTTT.

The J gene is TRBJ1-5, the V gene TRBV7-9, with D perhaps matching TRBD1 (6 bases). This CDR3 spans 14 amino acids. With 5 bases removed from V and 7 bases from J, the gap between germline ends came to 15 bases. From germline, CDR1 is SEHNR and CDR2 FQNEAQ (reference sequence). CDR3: CASSEGGTRQPQHF. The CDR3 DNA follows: TGTGCCAGCAGCGAGGGGGGGACGCGGCAGCCCCAGCATTTT.

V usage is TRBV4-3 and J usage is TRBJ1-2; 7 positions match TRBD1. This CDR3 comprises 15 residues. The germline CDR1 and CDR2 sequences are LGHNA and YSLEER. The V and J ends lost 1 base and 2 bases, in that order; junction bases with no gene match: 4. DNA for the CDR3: TGCGCCAGCAGCCAAGGCACAGGGGCCAACTATGGCTACACCTTC. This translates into CASSQGTGANYGYTF.

The CDR3 protein is CASSFGGPQETQYF. The CDR3 DNA reads as TGTGCCAGCAGCTTCGGGGGTCCCCAAGAGACCCAGTACTTC. This rearrangement joins TRBV7-9 to TRBJ2-5; D possibly corresponds to TRBD2 (6 bases). This CDR3 has 14 amino acids. Germline lookup yields CDR1 SEHNR and CDR2 FQNEAQ (reference sequence). Trimming removed 3 bases at V and 1 base at J, with 9 bases between. The variable domain in full, with the rest retrieved from reference TRBV7-9 and TRBJ2-5, is DTGVSQNPRHKITKRGQNVTFRCDPISEHNRLYWYRQTLGQGPEFLTYFQNEAQLEKSRLLSDRFSAERPKGSFSTLEIQRTEQGDSAMYLCASSFGGPQETQYFGPGTRLLVL.

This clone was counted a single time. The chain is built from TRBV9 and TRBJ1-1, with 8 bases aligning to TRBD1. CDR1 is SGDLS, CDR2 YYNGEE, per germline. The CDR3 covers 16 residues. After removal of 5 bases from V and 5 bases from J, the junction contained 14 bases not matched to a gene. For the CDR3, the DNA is TGTGCCAGCAGTCATCATGCTACAGGGGGAGGTACTGAAGCTTTCTTT. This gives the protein CASSHHATGGGTEAFF.

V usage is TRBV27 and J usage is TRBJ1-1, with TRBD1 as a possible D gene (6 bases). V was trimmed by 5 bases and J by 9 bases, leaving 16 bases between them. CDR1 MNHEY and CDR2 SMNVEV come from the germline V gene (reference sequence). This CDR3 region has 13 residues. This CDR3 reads CASSQQGDLKAFF. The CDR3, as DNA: TGTGCCAGCAGTCAACAGGGTGATCTTAAAGCTTTCTTT.

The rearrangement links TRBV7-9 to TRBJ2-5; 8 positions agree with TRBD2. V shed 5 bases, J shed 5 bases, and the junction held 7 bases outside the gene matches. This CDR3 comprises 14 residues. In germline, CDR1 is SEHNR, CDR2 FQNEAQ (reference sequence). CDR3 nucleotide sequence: TGTGCCAGCAGCCGGGGGGGGTCCCTGGAGACCCAGTACTTC. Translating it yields CASSRGGSLETQYF.

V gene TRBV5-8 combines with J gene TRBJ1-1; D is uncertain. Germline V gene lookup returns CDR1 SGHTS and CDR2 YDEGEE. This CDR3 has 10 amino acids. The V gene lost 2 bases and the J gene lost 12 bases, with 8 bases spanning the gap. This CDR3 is CASSFPQTFF. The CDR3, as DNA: TGTGCCAGCAGCTTCCCCCAGACTTTCTTT.

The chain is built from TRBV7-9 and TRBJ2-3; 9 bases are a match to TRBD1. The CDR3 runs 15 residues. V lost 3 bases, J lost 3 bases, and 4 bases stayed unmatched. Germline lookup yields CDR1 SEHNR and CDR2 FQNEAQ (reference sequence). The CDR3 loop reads CASSFTGGGTDTQYF. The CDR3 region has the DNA TGTGCCAGCAGCTTTACAGGGGGCGGGACAGATACGCAGTATTTT.

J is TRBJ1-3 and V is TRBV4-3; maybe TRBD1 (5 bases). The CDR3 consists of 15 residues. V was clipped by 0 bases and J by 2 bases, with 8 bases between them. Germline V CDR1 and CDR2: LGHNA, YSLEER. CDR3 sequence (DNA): TGCGCCAGCAGCCAAGACCAGGGAACTGGAAACACCATATATTTT. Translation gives CASSQDQGTGNTIYF.

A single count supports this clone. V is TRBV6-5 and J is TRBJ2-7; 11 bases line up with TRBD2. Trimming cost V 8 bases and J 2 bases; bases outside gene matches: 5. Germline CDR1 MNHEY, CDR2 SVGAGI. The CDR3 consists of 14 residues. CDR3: CASGNSGGAYEQYF. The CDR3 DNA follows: TGTGCCAGCGGAAATAGCGGGGGGGCCTACGAGCAGTACTTC.